A selection of T cell receptor beta chains follows, all from one sample in a study of blood T cell repertoires in COVID-19. Produced via immunoSEQ multiplex PCR; TCRdb's table is partial and in-frame only. This table has 55,000 to 75,000 clones, about 81% appearing once. The sequencing input was peripheral blood. The receptors derive from a human donor in a cohort sampled during active COVID-19. CDR3s include the opening cysteine and the closing phenylalanine or tryptophan. D genes are given only for firm matches. A row's size may be missing; if present it is once, few, many or a size class.

D gene: NA; CDR3 length: 14; clone size: NA; V gene: TRBV6-5; J gene: TRBJ2-1; CDR3 protein: CASSYARVNNEQFF; CDR3 DNA: TGTGCCAGCAGTTACGCCAGGGTAAACAATGAGCAGTTCTTC
D gene: NA; CDR3 length: 14; clone size: NA; V gene: TRBV7-9; J gene: TRBJ2-3; CDR3 protein: CASSSGLFTDTQYF; CDR3 DNA: TGTGCCAGCAGCTCGGGACTTTTCACAGATACGCAGTATTTT
D gene: NA; CDR3 length: 14; clone size: NA; V gene: TRBV6-5; J gene: TRBJ2-7; CDR3 protein: CASKHRDITYEQYF; CDR3 DNA: TGTGCCAGCAAGCACCGGGACATCACCTACGAGCAGTACTTC
D gene: NA; CDR3 length: 13; clone size: NA; V gene: TRBV6-5; J gene: TRBJ1-2; CDR3 protein: CASSYGRGDGYTF; CDR3 DNA: TGTGCCAGCAGTTACGGACGGGGGGATGGCTACACCTTC
D gene: NA; CDR3 length: 14; clone size: NA; V gene: TRBV4-2; J gene: TRBJ2-7; CDR3 protein: CASSQGAMAYEQYF; CDR3 DNA: TGTGCCAGCAGCCAGGGGGCAATGGCCTACGAGCAGTACTTC
D gene: TRBD2; CDR3 length: 15; clone size: once; V gene: TRBV5-1; J gene: TRBJ2-7; CDR3 protein: CASSPRVAGVGEQYF; CDR3 DNA: TGCGCCAGCAGCCCCAGGGTAGCGGGAGTCGGAGAGCAGTACTTC
D gene: TRBD1; CDR3 length: 14; clone size: NA; V gene: TRBV4-3; J gene: TRBJ2-5; CDR3 protein: CASSPDRGGETQYF; CDR3 DNA: TGCGCCAGCAGCCCGGACAGGGGAGGAGAGACCCAGTACTTC
D gene: TRBD2; CDR3 length: 14; clone size: NA; V gene: TRBV2; J gene: TRBJ2-1; CDR3 protein: CASIAGELYNEQFF; CDR3 DNA: TGTGCCAGCATAGCGGGAGAACTCTACAATGAGCAGTTCTTC
D gene: NA; CDR3 length: 13; clone size: many; V gene: TRBV24-1; J gene: TRBJ1-2; CDR3 protein: CATSSGVGYGYTF; CDR3 DNA: TGTGCCACCAGTTCGGGGGTCGGCTATGGCTACACCTTC
D gene: TRBD2; CDR3 length: 15; clone size: NA; V gene: TRBV19; J gene: TRBJ2-7; CDR3 protein: CASSILAGGSYEQYF; CDR3 DNA: TGTGCCAGTAGTATCCTAGCGGGAGGCTCCTACGAGCAGTACTTC
D gene: NA; CDR3 length: 14; clone size: NA; V gene: TRBV10-2; J gene: TRBJ1-5; CDR3 protein: CASSDVSVDQPQHF; CDR3 DNA: TGCGCCAGCAGTGATGTTTCTGTTGATCAGCCCCAGCATTTT
D gene: NA; CDR3 length: 13; clone size: NA; V gene: TRBV7-2; J gene: TRBJ2-7; CDR3 protein: CASSLTSRHEQYF; CDR3 DNA: TGTGCCAGCAGCTTAACCTCTAGACACGAGCAGTACTTC
D gene: NA; CDR3 length: 15; clone size: NA; V gene: TRBV6-5; J gene: TRBJ1-6; CDR3 protein: CASSYKGTLYSPLHF; CDR3 DNA: TGTGCCAGCAGTTACAAAGGGACACTTTATTCACCCCTCCACTTT
D gene: TRBD2; CDR3 length: 15; clone size: NA; V gene: TRBV11-2; J gene: TRBJ2-3; CDR3 protein: CASSLRGLAADTQYF; CDR3 DNA: TGTGCCAGCAGCTTAAGGGGACTAGCCGCAGATACGCAGTATTTT
D gene: NA; CDR3 length: 15; clone size: NA; V gene: TRBV6-6; J gene: TRBJ1-1; CDR3 protein: CAATEGPLRGAEAFF; CDR3 DNA: TGTGCAGCAACCGAAGGGCCGTTGCGGGGGGCTGAAGCTTTCTTT
D gene: TRBD2; CDR3 length: 16; clone size: NA; V gene: TRBV18; J gene: TRBJ2-3; CDR3 protein: CASSTTTSGITDTQYF; CDR3 DNA: TGTGCCAGCTCCACGACAACTAGCGGCATCACAGATACGCAGTATTTT
D gene: NA; CDR3 length: 16; clone size: NA; V gene: TRBV30; J gene: TRBJ1-2; CDR3 protein: CAWTQVRRAPSYGYTF; CDR3 DNA: TGTGCCTGGACGCAGGTTCGGAGGGCGCCTAGCTATGGCTACACCTTC
D gene: TRBD2; CDR3 length: 13; clone size: many; V gene: TRBV24-1; J gene: TRBJ2-2; CDR3 protein: CAIAAGDLGELFF; CDR3 DNA: TGTGCCATTGCGGCGGGGGACCTCGGGGAGCTGTTTTTT
D gene: TRBD1; CDR3 length: 12; clone size: NA; V gene: TRBV28; J gene: TRBJ1-5; CDR3 protein: CASSQGAQPQHF; CDR3 DNA: TGTGCCAGCTCCCAGGGGGCACAGCCCCAGCATTTT
D gene: NA; CDR3 length: 13; clone size: NA; V gene: TRBV2; J gene: TRBJ2-3; CDR3 protein: CAKQGTSTDTQYF; CDR3 DNA: TGTGCCAAACAGGGCACGAGCACAGATACGCAGTATTTT
D gene: NA; CDR3 length: 15; clone size: NA; V gene: TRBV18; J gene: TRBJ2-7; CDR3 protein: CASSPPGLLSYEQYF; CDR3 DNA: TGTGCCAGCTCACCACCGGGCCTCCTCTCCTACGAGCAGTACTTC
D gene: TRBD2; CDR3 length: 17; clone size: NA; V gene: TRBV9; J gene: TRBJ2-1; CDR3 protein: CASSGSGTLVSYNEQFF; CDR3 DNA: TGTGCCAGCAGCGGAAGCGGGACTTTAGTCTCCTACAATGAGCAGTTCTTC
D gene: TRBD2; CDR3 length: 16; clone size: NA; V gene: TRBV11-2; J gene: TRBJ2-1; CDR3 protein: CASSATSGFSYNEQFF; CDR3 DNA: TGTGCCAGCAGCGCGACTAGCGGGTTCTCCTACAATGAGCAGTTCTTC
D gene: TRBD2; CDR3 length: 18; clone size: NA; V gene: TRBV24-1; J gene: TRBJ2-5; CDR3 protein: CATSDGYSGSKWEETQYF; CDR3 DNA: TGTGCCACCAGTGATGGGTATAGCGGGAGTAAGTGGGAAGAGACCCAGTACTTC
D gene: NA; CDR3 length: 14; clone size: NA; V gene: TRBV5-1; J gene: TRBJ1-2; CDR3 protein: CASSWGDGGNGYTF; CDR3 DNA: TGCGCCAGCAGCTGGGGAGATGGGGGGAACGGCTACACCTTC
D gene: NA; CDR3 length: 12; clone size: NA; V gene: TRBV2; J gene: TRBJ2-3; CDR3 protein: CASSEAQRTQYF; CDR3 DNA: TGTGCCAGCAGTGAAGCGCAGCGTACGCAGTATTTT
D gene: NA; CDR3 length: 15; clone size: NA; V gene: TRBV4-3; J gene: TRBJ2-1; CDR3 protein: CASSQDGSSYNEQFF; CDR3 DNA: TGCGCCAGCAGCCAAGATGGGAGCTCCTACAATGAGCAGTTCTTC
D gene: TRBD1; CDR3 length: 16; clone size: NA; V gene: TRBV27; J gene: TRBJ2-2; CDR3 protein: CASSLRGQGDTGELFF; CDR3 DNA: TGTGCCAGCAGTTTACGGGGACAGGGGGACACCGGGGAGCTGTTTTTT
D gene: NA; CDR3 length: 16; clone size: NA; V gene: TRBV30; J gene: TRBJ1-1; CDR3 protein: CAWSVRPRERVTEAFF; CDR3 DNA: TGTGCCTGGAGTGTACGTCCCAGGGAGCGGGTCACTGAAGCTTTCTTT
D gene: TRBD1; CDR3 length: 15; clone size: NA; V gene: TRBV19; J gene: TRBJ1-2; CDR3 protein: CASSPQRQGSYGYTF; CDR3 DNA: TGTGCCAGTAGTCCCCAACGACAGGGGAGCTATGGCTACACCTTC
D gene: NA; CDR3 length: 14; clone size: NA; V gene: TRBV28; J gene: TRBJ2-7; CDR3 protein: CASSSGTAPYEQYF; CDR3 DNA: TGTGCCAGCAGCTCCGGGACTGCTCCCTACGAGCAGTACTTC
D gene: TRBD1; CDR3 length: 15; clone size: NA; V gene: TRBV27; J gene: TRBJ2-1; CDR3 protein: CASSPGTGVYNEQFF; CDR3 DNA: TGTGCCAGCAGTCCCGGGACAGGAGTTTACAATGAGCAGTTCTTC
D gene: TRBD2; CDR3 length: 15; clone size: NA; V gene: TRBV2; J gene: TRBJ2-1; CDR3 protein: CASRAGTSGYNEQFF; CDR3 DNA: TGTGCCAGCAGAGCCGGGACTAGCGGGTACAATGAGCAGTTCTTC
D gene: NA; CDR3 length: 14; clone size: NA; V gene: TRBV6-2/TRBV6-3; J gene: TRBJ1-5; CDR3 protein: CASSYGANNQPQHF; CDR3 DNA: TGTGCCAGCAGTTACGGGGCAAACAATCAGCCCCAGCATTTT
D gene: NA; CDR3 length: 13; clone size: NA; V gene: TRBV6-5; J gene: TRBJ2-7; CDR3 protein: CASSSDSTYEQYF; CDR3 DNA: TGTGCCAGCAGTTCGGACTCAACCTACGAGCAGTACTTC
D gene: TRBD1; CDR3 length: 17; clone size: few; V gene: TRBV19; J gene: TRBJ1-2; CDR3 protein: CASSILHGTGGSYGYTF; CDR3 DNA: TGTGCCAGTAGTATATTACACGGGACAGGGGGCAGCTATGGCTACACCTTC
D gene: NA; CDR3 length: 15; clone size: NA; V gene: TRBV5-6; J gene: TRBJ1-1; CDR3 protein: CASSLLTGMNTEAFF; CDR3 DNA: TGTGCCAGCAGCTTGCTGACAGGCATGAACACTGAAGCTTTCTTT
D gene: NA; CDR3 length: 14; clone size: once; V gene: TRBV10-3; J gene: TRBJ2-1; CDR3 protein: CAISDGGAHNEQFF; CDR3 DNA: TGTGCCATCAGTGACGGGGGAGCCCACAATGAGCAGTTCTTC